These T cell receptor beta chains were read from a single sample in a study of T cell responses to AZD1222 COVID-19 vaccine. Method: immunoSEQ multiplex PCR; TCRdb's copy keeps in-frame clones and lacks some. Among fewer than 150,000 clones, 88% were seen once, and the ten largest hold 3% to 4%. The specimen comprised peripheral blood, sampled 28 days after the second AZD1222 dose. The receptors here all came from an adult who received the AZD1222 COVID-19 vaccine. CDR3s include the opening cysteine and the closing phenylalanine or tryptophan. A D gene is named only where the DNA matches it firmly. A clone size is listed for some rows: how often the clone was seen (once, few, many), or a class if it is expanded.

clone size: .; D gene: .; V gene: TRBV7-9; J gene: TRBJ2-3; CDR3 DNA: TGTGCCAGCAGCTCCTGGGGCGGGAGCACAGATACGCAGTATTTT; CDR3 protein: CASSSWGGSTDTQYF
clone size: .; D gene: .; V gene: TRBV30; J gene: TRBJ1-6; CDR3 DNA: TGTGCCTGGAGAGATCAGATGGATTCACCCCTCCACTTT; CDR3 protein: CAWRDQMDSPLHF
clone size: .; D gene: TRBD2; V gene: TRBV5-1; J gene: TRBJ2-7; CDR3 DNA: TGCGCCAGCAGCTCAACTAGCGGGAGGGCGAGCTCCTACGAGCAGTACTTC; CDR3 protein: CASSSTSGRASSYEQYF
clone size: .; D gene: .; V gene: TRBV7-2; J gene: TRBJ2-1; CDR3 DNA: TGTGCCAGCAGCTTAGAAGGCGGATCGGGAAGCGAGTTCTTC; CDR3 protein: CASSLEGGSGSEFF
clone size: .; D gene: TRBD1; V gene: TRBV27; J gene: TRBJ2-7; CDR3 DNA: TGTGCCAGCAGTCCCGCCATCGGGGGACAGGGGGCCGACGAGCAGTACTTC; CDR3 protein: CASSPAIGGQGADEQYF
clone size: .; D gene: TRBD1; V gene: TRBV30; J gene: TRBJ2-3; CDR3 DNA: TGTGCCTGGAGCACAGGGGCGAATACGCAGTATTTT; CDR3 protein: CAWSTGANTQYF
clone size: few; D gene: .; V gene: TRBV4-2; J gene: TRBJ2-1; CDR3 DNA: TGTGCCAGCAGCCAACTTGGGACGGGACTTACGGACAATGAGCAGTTCTTC; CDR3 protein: CASSQLGTGLTDNEQFF
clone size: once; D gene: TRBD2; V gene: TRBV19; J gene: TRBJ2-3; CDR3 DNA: TGTGCCAGTAGTATGACTAGCGGGAGGGCCACAGATACGCAGTATTTT; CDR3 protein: CASSMTSGRATDTQYF
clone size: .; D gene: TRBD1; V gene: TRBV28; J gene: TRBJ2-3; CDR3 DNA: TGTGCCAGCAGTCGAATACAGGGGGCCGGCCAGTATTTT; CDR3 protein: CASSRIQGAGQYF
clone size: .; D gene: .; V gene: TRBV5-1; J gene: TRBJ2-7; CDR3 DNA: TGCGCCAGCAGCTTGGCCTCCTACGAGCAGTACTTC; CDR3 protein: CASSLASYEQYF
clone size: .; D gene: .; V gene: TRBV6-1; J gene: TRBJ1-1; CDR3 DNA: TGTGCCAGCAGTGAATACAGGGTCCCTTTCTTT; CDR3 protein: CASSEYRVPFF
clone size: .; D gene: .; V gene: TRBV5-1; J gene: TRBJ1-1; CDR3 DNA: TGCGCCAGCAGCTTCGCCCAGGGGCGCAGTGAAGCTTTCTTT; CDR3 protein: CASSFAQGRSEAFF
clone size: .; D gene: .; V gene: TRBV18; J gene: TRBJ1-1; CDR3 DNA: TGTGCCAGCTCACTACAGGGACAGAACACTGAAGCTTTCTTT; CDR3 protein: CASSLQGQNTEAFF
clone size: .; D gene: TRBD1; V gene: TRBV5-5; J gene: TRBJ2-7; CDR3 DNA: TGTGCCAGCAGCCCCCGGGACAGGGGCACCTACGAGCAGTACTTC; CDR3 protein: CASSPRDRGTYEQYF
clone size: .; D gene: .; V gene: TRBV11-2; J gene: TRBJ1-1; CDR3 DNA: TGTGCCAGCAGCCGGTGGAGCACTGAAGCTTTCTTT; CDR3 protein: CASSRWSTEAFF
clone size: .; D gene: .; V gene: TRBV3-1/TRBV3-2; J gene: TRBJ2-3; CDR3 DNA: TGTGCCAGCAGCCAACGCTCGAGCACAGATACGCAGTATTTT; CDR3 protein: CASSQRSSTDTQYF
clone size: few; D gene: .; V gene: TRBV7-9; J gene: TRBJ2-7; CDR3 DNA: TGTGCCAGCAGCTTTGTTGCAGGGATGAGCTCCTACGAGCAGTACTTC; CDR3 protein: CASSFVAGMSSYEQYF
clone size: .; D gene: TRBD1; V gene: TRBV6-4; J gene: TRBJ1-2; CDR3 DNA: TGTGCCAGCAGGGGAGGACAGGCACGGGGCCCAAATGGCTACACCTTC; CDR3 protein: CASRGGQARGPNGYTF
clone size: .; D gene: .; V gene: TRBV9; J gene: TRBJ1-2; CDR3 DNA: TGTGCCAGCAGCGGCCAGGGGCGCTCCTATGGCTACACCTTC; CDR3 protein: CASSGQGRSYGYTF
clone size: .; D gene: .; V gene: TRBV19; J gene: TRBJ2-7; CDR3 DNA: TGTGCCAGTAGTAGAACCGCCTACGAGCAGTACTTC; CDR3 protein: CASSRTAYEQYF
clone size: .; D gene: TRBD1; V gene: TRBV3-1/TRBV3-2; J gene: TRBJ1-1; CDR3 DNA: TGTGCCAGCAGCTACCAGGGGGGTACTGAAGCTTTCTTT; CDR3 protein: CASSYQGGTEAFF
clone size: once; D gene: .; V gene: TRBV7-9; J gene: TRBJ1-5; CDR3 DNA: TGTGCCAGCAGCTTTGAAGGGAGTTATCAGCCCCAGCATTTT; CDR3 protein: CASSFEGSYQPQHF
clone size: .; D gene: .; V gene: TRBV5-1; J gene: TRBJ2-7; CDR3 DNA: TGCGCCAGCAGCTTGGTACAGGATCTCTACGAGCAGTACTTC; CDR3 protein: CASSLVQDLYEQYF
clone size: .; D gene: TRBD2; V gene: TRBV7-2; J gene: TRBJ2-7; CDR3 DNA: TGTGCCAGCAGCTTAGATCTAGCTACGGGGGGTTACGAGCAGTACTTC; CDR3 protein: CASSLDLATGGYEQYF
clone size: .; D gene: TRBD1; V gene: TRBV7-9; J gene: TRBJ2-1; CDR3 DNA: TGTGCCAGCAGCCCGGACAGGGGGCGGTACAATGAGCAGTTCTTC; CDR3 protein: CASSPDRGRYNEQFF
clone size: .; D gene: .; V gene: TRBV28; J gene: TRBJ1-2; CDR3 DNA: TGTGCCAGCACCGCTAACTATGGCTACACCTTC; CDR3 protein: CASTANYGYTF
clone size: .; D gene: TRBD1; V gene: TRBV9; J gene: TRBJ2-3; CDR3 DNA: TGTGCCAGCAGCGGTGTTCAGGGGGCGGGCACAGATACGCAGTATTTT; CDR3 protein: CASSGVQGAGTDTQYF
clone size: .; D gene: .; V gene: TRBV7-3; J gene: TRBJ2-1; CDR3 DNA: TGTGCCAGCAGCCGGGACAATGGGTTCAATGAGCAGTTCTTC; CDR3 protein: CASSRDNGFNEQFF
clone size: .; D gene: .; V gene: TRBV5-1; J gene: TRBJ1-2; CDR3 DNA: TGCGCCAGCAGCTTGGCTCAGGATTATGGCTACACCTTC; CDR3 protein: CASSLAQDYGYTF
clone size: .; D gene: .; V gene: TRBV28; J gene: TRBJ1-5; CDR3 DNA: TGTGCCAGCAGGGATCCCCGTAAAGGGGCATACAATCAGCCCCAGCATTTT; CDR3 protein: CASRDPRKGAYNQPQHF
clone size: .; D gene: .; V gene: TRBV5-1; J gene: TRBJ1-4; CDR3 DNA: TGCGCCAGCAGCTTGGCCTCGGGGGTTTGGGCTTTTGAAAAACTGTTTTTT; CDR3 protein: CASSLASGVWAFEKLFF
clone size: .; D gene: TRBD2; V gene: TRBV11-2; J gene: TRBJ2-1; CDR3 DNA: TGTGCCAGCAGCTTAGATCGGGGGGATGAGCAGTTCTTC; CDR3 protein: CASSLDRGDEQFF
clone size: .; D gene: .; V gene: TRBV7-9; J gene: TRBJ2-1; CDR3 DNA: TGTGCCAGCAGCTTTGTGGGATCCCTCTCCTACAATGAGCAGTTCTTC; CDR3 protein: CASSFVGSLSYNEQFF
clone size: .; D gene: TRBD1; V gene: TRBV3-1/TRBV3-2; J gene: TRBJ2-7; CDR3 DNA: TGTGCCAGCAGCCCCCCGACAGGGAACTACGAGCAGTACTTC; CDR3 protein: CASSPPTGNYEQYF
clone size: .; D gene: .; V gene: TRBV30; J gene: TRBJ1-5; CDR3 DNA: TGTGCCTGGAATAGACAGTACAATCAGCCCCAGCATTTT; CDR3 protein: CAWNRQYNQPQHF
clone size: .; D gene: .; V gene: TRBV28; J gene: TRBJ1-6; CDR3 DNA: TGTGCCAGCAGTTTATCTCCCAGACGGATTAATTCACCCCTCCACTTT; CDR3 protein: CASSLSPRRINSPLHF
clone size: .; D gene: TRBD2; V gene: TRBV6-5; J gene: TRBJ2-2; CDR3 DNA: TGTGCCAGCAGTAAGAGCGGGAGAGACACCGGGGAGCTGTTTTTT; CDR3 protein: CASSKSGRDTGELFF
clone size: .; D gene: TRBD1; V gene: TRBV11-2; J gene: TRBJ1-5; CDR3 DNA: TGTGCCAGCAGCTTAGGCAGGGGGGGCGGTCAGCCCCAGCATTTT; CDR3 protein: CASSLGRGGGQPQHF
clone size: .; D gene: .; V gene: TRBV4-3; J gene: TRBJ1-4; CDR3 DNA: TGCGCCAGCAGCTCCGGGAGGGGGAGTGAAAAACTGTTTTTT; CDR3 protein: CASSSGRGSEKLFF
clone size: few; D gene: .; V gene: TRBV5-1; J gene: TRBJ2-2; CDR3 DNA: TGCGCCAGCAGCTTGGGGGACTCCAGGACCACCGGGGAGCTGTTTTTT; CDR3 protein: CASSLGDSRTTGELFF
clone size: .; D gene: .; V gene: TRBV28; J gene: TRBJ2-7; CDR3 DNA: TGTGCCAGCAGTTTGCCTAAGGACCTCTACGAGCAGTACTTC; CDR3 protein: CASSLPKDLYEQYF